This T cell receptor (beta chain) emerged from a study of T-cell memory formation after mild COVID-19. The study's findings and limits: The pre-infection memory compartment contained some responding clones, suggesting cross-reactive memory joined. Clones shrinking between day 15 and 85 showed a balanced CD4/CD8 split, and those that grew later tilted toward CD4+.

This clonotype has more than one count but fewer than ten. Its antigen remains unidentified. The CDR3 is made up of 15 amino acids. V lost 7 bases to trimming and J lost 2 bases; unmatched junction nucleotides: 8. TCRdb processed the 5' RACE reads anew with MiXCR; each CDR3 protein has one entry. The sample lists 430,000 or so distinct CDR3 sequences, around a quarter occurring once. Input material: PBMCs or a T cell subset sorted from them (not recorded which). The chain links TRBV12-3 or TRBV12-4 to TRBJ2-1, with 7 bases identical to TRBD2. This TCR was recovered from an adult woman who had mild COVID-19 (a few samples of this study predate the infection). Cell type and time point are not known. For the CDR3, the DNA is TGTGCCAGCAATTCTCCGGGGGGAGCCTACAATGAGCAGTTCTTC. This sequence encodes CASNSPGGAYNEQFF.